The present TCR beta chain was sequenced within a study of T cell responses to AZD1222 COVID-19 vaccine (TCRdb year 2021). The study in broad terms: A total of 233 trial participants underwent TCR sequencing, of whom about 210 received two doses of AZD1222 and some 26 received two doses of the MenACWY control vaccine. Trial participants were enrolled by age into subgroups of 18-55, 56-69 and 70-plus years, and 148, 28 and 57 TCR-sequenced participants, respectively, were included in these subgroups. General conclusions and limits of the study: Nearly half of unique spike-specific TCRs reportedly recognized epitopes outside regions mutated in the B.1.351 and B.1.1.7 variants. After two AZD1222 doses, spike-specific TCR breadth and depth were significantly higher than at day 0 and than in MenACWY recipients. Conclusions about previously exposed vaccinees are limited because only 6 or 7 AZD1222 recipients were SARS-CoV-2 seropositive at baseline. Most participants were white British and females outnumbered males, and the authors suggested that clonal diversity may have been underestimated. CD4 TCRs associated with the vaccine covered the entire spike protein, and the dominant responses were in regions 160-218 and 743-854. In the small 56-69-year group, the increase in depth fell short of significance, most likely because of low power. Because no day 14 peak-response samples were available, the repertoires could be characterized only after the peak T cell response.

The germline V gene provides CDR1 SGHRS and CDR2 YFSETQ. The germline ends are 7 bases apart after V is trimmed by 5 bases and J by 2 bases. The CDR3, cysteine through phenylalanine, is 12 amino acids long. The CDR3 DNA has 36 bases and is translated from base 1. To note about this clone: No antigen is known for it. It has no much larger one-base neighbor in the sample; base qualities were not kept.

The CDR3 regions of human TCRbeta chains were subjected to immunosequencing. From the authors' description of their analysis: TCRs in the repertoires were compared against a reference library of SARS-CoV-2-specific TCRs that had been generated with the MIRA antigen-specificity platform. Breadth was defined as the fraction of unique TCRs that were SARS-CoV-2-associated. Depth was defined as the fraction of total T cells that were SARS-CoV-2-associated. Using the MIRA data, each spike-specific TCR was mapped to the spike region that the TCR reacts to and placed in a CD4 or CD8 class. Log10-transformed breadth and depth values were compared by one-way ANOVA with Sidak's multiple comparisons tests. The immuneACCESS repertoire file appears here via TCRdb, limited to in-frame rearrangements. These files lack a portion of the clones; in checked studies, under half of the deficit traces to unresolved V genes, and the cause of the others is not known. Clone size and V and J calls were adopted from that table, with D and trimming inferred from the DNA. This sample is represented by 100,000 to 120,000 clones; about 87% of them were singletons. Clones ranked in the top ten supply roughly 15% of the sample.

The time point label for this specimen denotes: about 28 days (+/-7) after the second vaccine dose. AZD1222 recipients whose second dose came at about 4 weeks and those whose second dose came at about 12 weeks were combined into one group, since spike-specific TCR depth and breadth did not differ between the two schedules. Vaccinee samples came from UK trials COV001 and COV002, including a single-blind randomized controlled phase 2/3 trial of AZD1222 (ChAdOx1 nCoV-19) in healthy adults. Trial participant PBMC samples were collected at day 0 and day 28 after the second dose for TCRbeta chain sequencing.

The rearranged segments are TRBV5-1 and TRBJ1-2; the D gene remains uncertain. Sequencing used peripheral blood, obtained 28 days after the second AZD1222 dose. This receptor was identified in an adult who received the AZD1222 COVID-19 vaccine. The CDR3 region reads CASRAENYGYTF. The nucleotide sequence reads TGCGCCAGCAGAGCAGAAAACTATGGCTACACCTTC. The variable domain in full, with residues beyond the CDR3 obtained from the reference TRBV5-1 and TRBJ1-2 genes, is KAGVTQTPRYLIKTRGQQVTLSCSPISGHRSVSWYQQTPGQGLQFLFEYFSETQRNKGNFPGRFSGRQFSNSRSEMNVSTLELGDSALYLCASRAENYGYTFGSGTRLTVV.